The 31 T cell receptor beta chains presented below share a single source sample, sequenced in a study of CD8 T cells in Susac syndrome (dated by TCRdb to the late 2010s). Library method: the immunoSEQ multiplex PCR assay. RNA was extracted with the RNeasy kit and 0.5 to 1 ug was reverse transcribed using random hexamers. In-frame beta chains were kept once TCRdb had trimmed the public reads at Q25 with fastp and called clones with MiXCR. Here each entry gathers all rows of one CDR3 protein and keeps the most common genes and DNA. Counted in this sample were about 130,000 distinct CDR3 sequences; about 95% of them appeared once. The top ten clones comprise around 0.12% of the sample. The sample was CD4+ T cells from PBMCs. These receptors were collected from a human donor in good health.

The J gene is TRBJ1-2, the V gene TRBV7-2; D uncertain. CDR1 is SGHTA, CDR2 FQGNSA, per germline. There are 16 residues in the CDR3. The V and J ends lost 1 base and 2 bases respectively, with 14 bases between them. The CDR3 protein is CASSLGVGRQNYGYTF. The CDR3 coding sequence is TGTGCCAGCAGCTTAGGGGTGGGCCGACAAAACTATGGCTACACCTTC.

The rearrangement links TRBV15 to TRBJ2-7; maybe TRBD1 (6 bases). Germline lookup yields CDR1 LNHNV and CDR2 YYDKDF (reference sequence). With 0 bases removed from V and 2 bases from J, the gap between germline ends came to 11 bases. This CDR3 contains 15 residues. The CDR3 DNA sequence: TGTGCCACCAGCAGAGATCGAACAGGGACCTACGAGCAGTACTTC. This encodes CATSRDRTGTYEQYF.

The chain carries TRBV5-1 and TRBJ2-7; D gene uncertain. Germline V gene data show CDR1 as SGHRS and CDR2 as YFSETQ. The CDR3 totals 15 residues. Trimming left V 4 bases short and J 5 bases short, with 19 bases between. The CDR3 coding sequence is TGCGCCAGCAGCCCCACGGACCCCCGAGGCCACGAGCAGTACTTC. It translates to CASSPTDPRGHEQYF.

The CDR3 sequence is CASSLSQGLYTGELFF. The CDR3 DNA follows: TGTGCCAGCAGCTTATCCCAGGGCTTGTACACCGGGGAGCTGTTTTTT. The chain recombines TRBV11-1 with TRBJ2-2; a weak D match, TRBD1 (5 bases). V shed 2 bases and J shed 3 bases, with 13 bases lying between them. The CDR3 has 16 residues. Germline-derived CDR1 and CDR2 are SGHAT and FQDESV (reference sequence).

The V call is TRBV29-1, the J call TRBJ2-2, with D uncertain. The CDR3 consists of 15 residues. The germline V gene encodes CDR1 SQVTM and CDR2 ANQGSEA. Trimming removed 5 bases from V and 6 bases from J, with 19 bases in between. The CDR3 coding sequence is TGCAGCGTTAATGCCGAAGGAGAAAGGGCCGGGGAGCTGTTTTTT. It yields the protein CSVNAEGERAGELFF.

This rearrangement joins TRBV2 to TRBJ2-4, with D perhaps TRBD1 (6 bases). The germline gives CDR1 SNHLY, CDR2 FYNNEI. The CDR3 runs to 16 residues. The V and J ends lost 3 bases and 1 base respectively, with 13 bases between them. CDR3 sequence reads: CASSDGPRGAKNIQYF. The CDR3 DNA reads as TGTGCCAGCAGTGACGGTCCAAGGGGGGCCAAAAACATTCAGTACTTC.

The chain has TRBV28 and TRBJ2-5; no clear D gene. CDR1 is MDHEN, CDR2 SYDVKM, per germline. This CDR3 has 14 amino acids. Trimming cost V 5 bases and J 4 bases, with 14 bases left between them. Here the CDR3 DNA reads TGTGCCAGCAGTACCCCGGCCTGGGGAGAGACCCAGTACTTC. This encodes CASSTPAWGETQYF.

J is TRBJ2-4 and V is TRBV7-2, with D tentatively TRBD2 (6 bases). Germline V gene lookup returns CDR1 SGHTA and CDR2 FQGNSA. There are 17 residues in the CDR3. V lost 5 bases, J lost 0 bases, and 17 bases lay in between. CDR3 bases: TGTGCCAGCAGCCTCGCTGACCTAGCGCTAGCCAAAAACATTCAGTACTTC. Its translation is CASSLADLALAKNIQYF.

The rearrangement uses TRBV7-2 and TRBJ2-1; D is ambiguous. The CDR3 has 14 residues. V was pared by 1 base and J by 8 bases, with 12 bases between. The germline V gene has CDR1 SGHTA and CDR2 FQGNSA. Written as DNA, the CDR3 is TGTGCCAGCAGCTTAGTGCGGATGGGCGATGAGCAGTTCTTC. As protein: CASSLVRMGDEQFF.

The chain employs TRBV27 and TRBJ1-2, with D possibly matching TRBD1 (5 bases). Trimming removed 3 bases at V and 7 bases at J, with 12 bases between. This CDR3 is 13 amino acids long. Germline V CDR1 and CDR2: MNHEY, SMNVEV (reference sequence). The CDR3 nucleotides read TGTGCCAGCAGTTTTACCGGGGGGGGTGGCTACACCTTC. Its translation is CASSFTGGGGYTF.

The chain links TRBV3-1 to TRBJ2-7, with TRBD2 matching 7 bases. Unmatched junction bases numbered 3, after V lost 4 bases and J lost 3 bases. Per the germline V gene, CDR1 is LGHDT and CDR2 is YNNKEL (reference sequence). CDR3 size: 13 residues. CDR3 bases: TGTGCCAGCAGCCTTGGGGGGGTCTACGAGCAGTACTTC. Its protein product is CASSLGGVYEQYF.

The CDR3 is CASSQSGKYQPQHF. Written as DNA, the CDR3 is TGTGCCAGCAGCCAATCGGGGAAGTATCAGCCCCAGCATTTT. The rearrangement uses TRBV16 and TRBJ1-5; no clear D gene. Germline V lookup: CDR1 KGHSY, CDR2 FQNENV. The ends were cut back, 0 bases at V and 5 bases at J, with 8 bases in the middle. The CDR3 runs to 14 residues. Together with reference TRBV16 and TRBJ1-5, the CDR3 gives the full variable domain: GEEVAQTPKHLVRGEGQKAKLYCAPIKGHSYVFWYQQVLKNEFKFLISFQNENVFDETGMPKERFSAKCLPNSPCSLEIQATKLEDSAVYFCASSQSGKYQPQHFGDGTRLSIL.

The chain links TRBV2 to TRBJ2-3, with D perhaps TRBD1 or TRBD2 (5 bases each). CDR1 is SNHLY and CDR2 is FYNNEI in the germline V gene. The germline V and J ends were trimmed by 5 bases and 6 bases, with 12 bases remaining between them. This CDR3 is 13 amino acids long. Here the CDR3 DNA reads TGTGCCAGCAGTTGGGACCTGAGGGATACGCAGTATTTT. Translation: CASSWDLRDTQYF.

The chain links TRBV29-1 to TRBJ1-4; 10 bases are a match to TRBD1. This CDR3 is 13 amino acids long. Germline CDR1 and CDR2: SQVTM and ANQGSEA. The trim removed 7 bases at V and 4 bases at J, leaving 3 bases unmatched. The CDR3: CSGRDRGNEKLFF. In DNA, the CDR3 is TGCAGCGGCCGGGACAGGGGTAATGAAAAACTGTTTTTT.

The rearrangement joins TRBV7-2 to TRBJ1-1, with a weak D call TRBD1 (5 bases). Germline V gene lookup returns CDR1 SGHTA and CDR2 FQGNSA. Between the trimmed V and J ends, which lost 2 bases and 0 bases, there was a span of 7 bases. The CDR3 runs 14 residues. Here the CDR3 reads CASSLMGLNTEAFF. In nucleotides, the CDR3 is TGTGCCAGCAGCTTAATGGGACTGAACACTGAAGCTTTCTTT. The variable domain in full, completed from reference TRBV7-2 and TRBJ1-1, reads GAGVSQSPSNKVTEKGKDVELRCDPISGHTALYWYRQSLGQGLEFLIYFQGNSAPDKSGLPSDRFSAERTGGSVSTLTIQRTQQEDSAVYLCASSLMGLNTEAFFGQGTRLTVV.

This clonotype appeared a few times. This rearrangement joins TRBV5-1 to TRBJ2-7, with D tentatively TRBD1 (5 bases). This CDR3 is 16 amino acids long. The V and J ends lost 3 bases and 1 base respectively, with 17 bases between them. Germline values: CDR1 SGHRS, CDR2 YFSETQ. The CDR3 bases are TGCGCCAGCAGCTCGACAGTTATGAAGAATTCCTACGAGCAGTACTTC. It is translated as CASSSTVMKNSYEQYF.

This sequence joins TRBV7-9 and TRBJ2-7; TRBD1 matches at 10 bases. The germline V gene has CDR1 SEHNR and CDR2 FQNEAQ (reference sequence). With V trimmed by 4 bases and J by 2 bases, 8 bases remained unmatched. The CDR3 length is 16 residues. The DNA for the CDR3 is TGTGCCAGCAGCTCCCTCCGGGACAGGGGAACCTACGAGCAGTACTTC. Its protein product is CASSSLRDRGTYEQYF.

The chain employs TRBV7-2 and TRBJ2-7; 7 bases are a match to TRBD1. Looked up from germline, CDR1 is SGHTA and CDR2 is FQGNSA. V lost 4 bases to trimming and J lost 0 bases; unmatched junction nucleotides: 9. The CDR3 contains 16 residues. In nucleotides, the CDR3 is TGTGCCAGCAGCTACAAGTCGGGACAGCACTCCTACGAGCAGTACTTC. Amino acids: CASSYKSGQHSYEQYF.

In nucleotides, the CDR3 is TGTGCCAGCAGTTTATCTATGGGGACTAGCGGGATCCACAATGAGCAGTTCTTC. Translation: CASSLSMGTSGIHNEQFF. The chain has TRBV27 and TRBJ2-1; 13 nucleotides line up with TRBD2. Germline-derived CDR1 and CDR2 are MNHEY and SMNVEV (reference sequence). The J segment lost 5 bases and the V segment lost 0 bases, leaving 7 bases of the junction unmatched. This CDR3 spans 18 amino acids.

The chain is built from TRBV29-1 and TRBJ2-7, with TRBD1 matching over 8 bases. This CDR3 has 13 amino acids. CDR1 and CDR2 (germline): SQVTM, ANQGSEA. Losses at the gene ends were 6 bases for V and 1 base for J; bases not matched to a gene: 5. The CDR3 spells CSVGTGHSYEQYF. In DNA, the CDR3 is TGCAGCGTCGGGACAGGCCATTCCTACGAGCAGTACTTC.

The genes are TRBV3-1 and TRBJ2-1; D gene unclear. CDR1 is LGHDT and CDR2 is YNNKEL in the germline V gene (reference sequence). With 4 bases removed from V and 6 bases from J, the gap between germline ends came to 10 bases. This CDR3 region has 13 residues. CDR3 nucleotides: TGTGCCAGCAGCCTACGACTTGCCAATGAGCAGTTCTTC. This gives the protein CASSLRLANEQFF.

The DNA of the CDR3 is TGTGCCAGCAGCTTAGGGGCCTCGGACACCATATATTTT. Its translation is CASSLGASDTIYF. The chain uses TRBV7-9 and TRBJ1-3; unclear D gene. V gave up 1 base and J gave up 8 bases, with 9 bases separating them. The CDR3 has 13 amino acids. Germline V gene sequence: CDR1 SEHNR, CDR2 FQNEAQ (reference sequence).

This rearrangement joins TRBV29-1 to TRBJ2-7; maybe TRBD1 (6 bases). The CDR3 loop spans 13 amino acids. Germline V gives CDR1 SQVTM, CDR2 ANQGSEA. V shed 7 bases and J shed 0 bases, with 13 bases lying between them. DNA for the CDR3: TGCAGCGGAGGGCAGGGGATCTCCTACGAGCAGTACTTC. Protein: CSGGQGISYEQYF.

This chain joins TRBV12-3 or TRBV12-4 and TRBJ2-7, with TRBD1 identical over 10 bases. V shed 8 bases and J 2 bases; nucleotides not matched to a gene: 3. The CDR3 runs 13 residues. The CDR3 protein is CASGTGVAYEQYF. The CDR3 bases are TGTGCCAGCGGGACAGGGGTTGCCTACGAGCAGTACTTC.

The chain couples TRBV29-1 to TRBJ2-1, with 10 bases that match TRBD2. The CDR3 spans 15 residues. Trimming took 0 bases from V and 9 from J; bases not matched to a gene: 8. The germline V gene has CDR1 SQVTM and CDR2 ANQGSEA. The CDR3 reads CSVEDRASGRFEQFF. In nucleotides, the CDR3 is TGCAGCGTTGAAGATAGGGCTAGCGGGAGATTTGAGCAGTTCTTC.

V usage is TRBV5-1 and J usage is TRBJ1-4, with no clear D. The CDR3 sequence is 16 residues long. CDR1 and CDR2 (germline): SGHRS, YFSETQ. V gave up 4 bases and J gave up 8 bases, with 21 bases separating them. The CDR3 region has the DNA TGCGCCAGCAGCCCACTCGGACTGCAAAGGACGGAAAAACTGTTTTTT. This encodes CASSPLGLQRTEKLFF.

A single count supports this clonotype. This chain connects TRBV7-9 to TRBJ1-1; the D gene is possibly TRBD1 (5 bases). Trimming removed 8 bases from V and 3 bases from J, with 19 bases in between. From germline, CDR1 is SEHNR and CDR2 FQNEAQ (reference sequence). The CDR3 contains 15 residues. The CDR3 DNA follows: TGTGCCAGCGGGGAGAGGAGACAGTTGGACACTGAAGCTTTCTTT. Protein: CASGERRQLDTEAFF. Full variable domain (missing parts from reference TRBV7-9 and TRBJ1-1): DTGVSQNPRHKITKRGQNVTFRCDPISEHNRLYWYRQTLGQGPEFLTYFQNEAQLEKSRLLSDRFSAERPKGSFSTLEIQRTEQGDSAMYLCASGERRQLDTEAFFGQGTRLTVV.

This chain connects TRBV29-1 to TRBJ1-5; TRBD1 might be the D (5 bases). The CDR3 consists of 14 residues. Germline V gene lookup returns CDR1 SQVTM and CDR2 ANQGSEA. With 6 bases removed from V and 1 base from J, the gap between germline ends came to 13 bases. For the CDR3, the DNA is TGCAGCGTATCCACCGGGACCAGCAATCAGCCCCAGCATTTT. Amino acids: CSVSTGTSNQPQHF.

The rearrangement uses TRBV7-2 and TRBJ2-1; 7 bases line up with TRBD1. Germline V gives CDR1 SGHTA, CDR2 FQGNSA. With V trimmed by 5 bases and J by 0 bases, 4 bases remained unmatched. The CDR3 has 15 amino acids. The CDR3: CASSTTGSSYNEQFF. CDR3 DNA sequence: TGTGCCAGCAGCACGACAGGGAGCTCCTACAATGAGCAGTTCTTC.

The V gene is TRBV5-6, the J gene TRBJ2-1, with 8 nucleotides matching TRBD2. J gave up 0 bases and V 1 base, and 6 bases lay outside the gene matches. The germline gives CDR1 SGHDT, CDR2 YYEEEE. The CDR3 runs to 17 residues. The chain's CDR3 is CASSLSLAGSSYNEQFF. Written as DNA, the CDR3 is TGTGCCAGCAGCTTGTCATTAGCGGGGAGCTCCTACAATGAGCAGTTCTTC.

This chain joins TRBV5-6 and TRBJ1-5; tentatively, D is TRBD1 (5 bases). The germline CDR1 and CDR2 sequences are SGHDT and YYEEEE. V shed 0 bases and J shed 9 bases, with 10 bases lying between them. The CDR3 covers 13 residues. The CDR3 sequence is CASSLDSGGPQHF. The CDR3 nucleotides are TGTGCCAGCAGCTTGGACAGTGGGGGGCCCCAGCATTTT. The full variable domain, its missing parts supplied by reference TRBV5-6 and TRBJ1-5, is DAGVTQSPTHLIKTRGQQVTLRCSPKSGHDTVSWYQQALGQGPQFIFQYYEEEERQRGNFPDRFSGHQFPNYSSELNVNALLLGDSALYLCASSLDSGGPQHFGDGTRLSIL.